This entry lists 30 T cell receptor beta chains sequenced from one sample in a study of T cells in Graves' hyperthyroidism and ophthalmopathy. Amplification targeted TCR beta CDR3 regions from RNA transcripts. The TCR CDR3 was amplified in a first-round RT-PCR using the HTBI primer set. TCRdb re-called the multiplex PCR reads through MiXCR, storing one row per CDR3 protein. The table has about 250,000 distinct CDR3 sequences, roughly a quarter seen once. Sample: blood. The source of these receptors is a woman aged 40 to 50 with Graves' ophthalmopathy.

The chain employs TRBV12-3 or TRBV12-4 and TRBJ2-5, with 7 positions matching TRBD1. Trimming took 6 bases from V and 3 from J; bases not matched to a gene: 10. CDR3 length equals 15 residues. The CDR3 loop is CASSRQGLGKETQYF. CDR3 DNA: TGTGCCAGCAGCAGACAGGGTCTCGGGAAAGAGACCCAGTACTTC.

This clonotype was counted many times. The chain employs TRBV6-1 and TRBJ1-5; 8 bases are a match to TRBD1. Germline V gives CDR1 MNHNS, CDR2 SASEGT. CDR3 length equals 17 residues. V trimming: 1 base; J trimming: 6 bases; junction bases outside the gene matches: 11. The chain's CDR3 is CASSEGFQGARGQPQHF. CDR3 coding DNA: TGTGCCAGCAGTGAAGGGTTCCAGGGGGCTAGAGGTCAGCCCCAGCATTTT.

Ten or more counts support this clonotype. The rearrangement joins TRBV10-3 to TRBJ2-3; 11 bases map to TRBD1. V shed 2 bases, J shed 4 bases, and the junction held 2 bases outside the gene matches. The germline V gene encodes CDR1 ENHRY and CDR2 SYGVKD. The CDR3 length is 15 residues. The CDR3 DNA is TGTGCCATCAGTGAGCGGGACAGGGGGGCAGATACGCAGTATTTT. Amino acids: CAISERDRGADTQYF.

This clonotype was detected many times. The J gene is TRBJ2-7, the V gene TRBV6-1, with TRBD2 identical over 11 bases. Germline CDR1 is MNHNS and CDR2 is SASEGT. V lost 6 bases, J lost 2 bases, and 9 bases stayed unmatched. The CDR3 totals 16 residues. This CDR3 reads CASSLSLAGGPYEQYF. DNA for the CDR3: TGTGCCAGCAGCCTTTCCCTAGCGGGAGGTCCCTACGAGCAGTACTTC.

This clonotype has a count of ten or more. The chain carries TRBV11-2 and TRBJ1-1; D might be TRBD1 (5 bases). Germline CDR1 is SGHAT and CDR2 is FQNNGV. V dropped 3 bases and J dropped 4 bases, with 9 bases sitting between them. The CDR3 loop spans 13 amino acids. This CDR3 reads CASSLGEATEAFF. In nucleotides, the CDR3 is TGTGCCAGCAGCTTGGGGGAGGCCACTGAAGCTTTCTTT.

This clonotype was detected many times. The CDR3 spells CASSESAPGVGETQYF. CDR3 DNA: TGTGCCAGCAGTGAATCGGCCCCAGGGGTGGGGGAGACCCAGTACTTC. The V and J genes are TRBV2 and TRBJ2-5; TRBD1 is a possible D gene (6 bases). This CDR3 comprises 16 residues. Germline-derived CDR1 and CDR2 are SNHLY and FYNNEI. V dropped 2 bases and J dropped 5 bases, with 18 bases sitting between them.

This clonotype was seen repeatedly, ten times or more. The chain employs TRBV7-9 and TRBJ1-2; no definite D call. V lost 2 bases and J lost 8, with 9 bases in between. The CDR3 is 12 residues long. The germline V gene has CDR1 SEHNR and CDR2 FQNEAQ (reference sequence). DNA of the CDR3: TGTGCCAGCAGCTTATCAGATAGCGGCTACACCTTC. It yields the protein CASSLSDSGYTF.

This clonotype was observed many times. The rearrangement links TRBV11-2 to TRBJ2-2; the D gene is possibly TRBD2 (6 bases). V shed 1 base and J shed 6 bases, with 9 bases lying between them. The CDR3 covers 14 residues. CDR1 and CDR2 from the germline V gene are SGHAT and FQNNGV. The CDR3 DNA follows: TGTGCCAGCAGCTTAGCGGGGGTTGCCGGGGAGCTGTTTTTT. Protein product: CASSLAGVAGELFF.

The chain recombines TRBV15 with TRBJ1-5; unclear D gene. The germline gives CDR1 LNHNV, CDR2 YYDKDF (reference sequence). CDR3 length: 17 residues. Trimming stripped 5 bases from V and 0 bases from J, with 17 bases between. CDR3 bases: TGTGCCACCAGCCCCCCGTCGGATACCTTTAGCAATCAGCCCCAGCATTTT. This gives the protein CATSPPSDTFSNQPQHF.

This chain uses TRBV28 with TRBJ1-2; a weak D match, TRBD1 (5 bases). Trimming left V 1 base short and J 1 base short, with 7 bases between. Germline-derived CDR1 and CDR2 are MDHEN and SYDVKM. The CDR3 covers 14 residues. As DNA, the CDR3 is TGTGCCAGCAGTTTATTACAGGTTAACTATGGCTACACCTTC. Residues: CASSLLQVNYGYTF.

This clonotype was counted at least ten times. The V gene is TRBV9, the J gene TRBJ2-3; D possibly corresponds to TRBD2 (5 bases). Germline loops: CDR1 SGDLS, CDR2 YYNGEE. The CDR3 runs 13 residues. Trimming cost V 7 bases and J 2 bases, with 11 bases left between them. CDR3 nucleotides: TGTGCCAGCGGGAGTCGTTCCACAGATACGCAGTATTTT. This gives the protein CASGSRSTDTQYF.

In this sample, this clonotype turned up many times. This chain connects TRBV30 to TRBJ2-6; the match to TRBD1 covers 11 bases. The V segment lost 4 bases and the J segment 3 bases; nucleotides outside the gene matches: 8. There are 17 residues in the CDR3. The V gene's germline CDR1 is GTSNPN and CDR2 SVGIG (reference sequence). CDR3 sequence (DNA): TGTGCCTGGACACGGACAGGGGGCTATGTTGGGGCCAACGTCCTGACTTTC. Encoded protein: CAWTRTGGYVGANVLTF. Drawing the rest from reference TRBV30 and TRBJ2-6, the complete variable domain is SQTIHQWPATLVQPVGSPLSLECTVEGTSNPNLYWYRQAAGRGLQLLFYSVGIGQISSEVPQNLSASRPQDRQFILSSKKLLLSDSGFYLCAWTRTGGYVGANVLTFGAGSRLTVL.

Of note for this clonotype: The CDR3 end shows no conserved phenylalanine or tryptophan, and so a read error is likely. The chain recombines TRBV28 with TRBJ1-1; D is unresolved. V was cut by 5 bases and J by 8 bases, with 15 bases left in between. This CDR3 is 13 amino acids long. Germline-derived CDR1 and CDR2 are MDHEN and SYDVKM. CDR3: CASSTRGRTEAFS. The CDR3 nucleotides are TGTGCCAGCAGTACCCGGGGTCGAACCGAAGCTTTCTCT.

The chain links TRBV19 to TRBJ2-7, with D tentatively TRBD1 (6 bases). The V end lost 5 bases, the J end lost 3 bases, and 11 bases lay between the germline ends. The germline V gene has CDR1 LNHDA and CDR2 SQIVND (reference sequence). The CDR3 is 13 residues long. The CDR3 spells CASSPQGFYEQYF. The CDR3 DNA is TGTGCCAGTAGTCCCCAGGGGTTCTACGAGCAGTACTTC. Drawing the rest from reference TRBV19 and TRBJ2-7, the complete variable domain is DGGITQSPKYLFRKEGQNVTLSCEQNLNHDAMYWYRQDPGQGLRLIYYSQIVNDFQKGDIAEGYSVSREKKESFPLTVTSAQKNPTAFYLCASSPQGFYEQYFGPGTRLTVT.

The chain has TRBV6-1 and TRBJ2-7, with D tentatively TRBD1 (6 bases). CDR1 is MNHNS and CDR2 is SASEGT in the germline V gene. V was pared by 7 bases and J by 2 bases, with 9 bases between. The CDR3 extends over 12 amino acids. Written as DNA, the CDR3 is TGTGCCAGCACGGACAGAACCTACGAGCAGTACTTC. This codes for CASTDRTYEQYF.

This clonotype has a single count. CDR3 nucleotide sequence: TGTGCCAGCAGCCAATCGCAGAGAGTAGGCCAGCCCCAGCATTTT. Translated, it gives CASSQSQRVGQPQHF. The chain links TRBV16 to TRBJ1-5; the D is unclear. Trimming removed 0 bases at V and 7 bases at J, with 13 bases between. Germline lookup yields CDR1 KGHSY and CDR2 FQNENV. The CDR3 loop spans 15 amino acids.

The CDR3 loop reads CASSMAGPGPRRSPLHF. The DNA of the CDR3 is TGTGCCAGCAGTATGGCGGGACCGGGGCCGAGGAGATCACCCCTCCACTTT. V gene TRBV6-1 combines with J gene TRBJ1-6; perhaps TRBD1 as D (5 bases). CDR3 length equals 17 residues. Germline V gene data show CDR1 as MNHNS and CDR2 as SASEGT. Between the trimmed V and J ends, which lost 5 bases and 10 bases, there was a span of 24 bases.

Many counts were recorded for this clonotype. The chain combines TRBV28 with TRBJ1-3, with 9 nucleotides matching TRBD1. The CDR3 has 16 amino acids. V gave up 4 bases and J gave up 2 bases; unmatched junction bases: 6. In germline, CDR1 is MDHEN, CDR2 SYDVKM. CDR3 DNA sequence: TGTGCCAGCAGTTCCCCGGGACAGGGTACTGGAAACACCATATATTTT. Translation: CASSSPGQGTGNTIYF.

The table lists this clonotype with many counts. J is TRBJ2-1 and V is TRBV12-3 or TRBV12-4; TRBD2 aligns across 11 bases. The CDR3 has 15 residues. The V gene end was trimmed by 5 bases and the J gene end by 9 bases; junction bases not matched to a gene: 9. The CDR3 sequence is CASSISGRAQGEQFF. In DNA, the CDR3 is TGTGCCAGCAGTATTAGCGGGAGGGCTCAGGGTGAGCAGTTCTTC.

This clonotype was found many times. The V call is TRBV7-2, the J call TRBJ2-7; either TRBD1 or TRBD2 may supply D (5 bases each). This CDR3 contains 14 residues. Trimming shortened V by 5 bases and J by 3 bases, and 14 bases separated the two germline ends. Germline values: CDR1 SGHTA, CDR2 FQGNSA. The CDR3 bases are TGTGCCAGCAGCCCCGGGACGTACGACTACGAGCAGTACTTC. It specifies CASSPGTYDYEQYF.

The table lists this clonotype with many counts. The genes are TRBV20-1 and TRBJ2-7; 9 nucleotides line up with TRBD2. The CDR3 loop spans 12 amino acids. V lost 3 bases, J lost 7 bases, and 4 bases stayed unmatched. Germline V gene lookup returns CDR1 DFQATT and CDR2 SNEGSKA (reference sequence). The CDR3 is CSARRLAEEQYF. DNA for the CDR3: TGCAGTGCTAGGAGACTAGCGGAGGAGCAGTACTTC.

Here the CDR3 DNA reads TGTGCCAGCAGGGAGGGAAACTATGGCTACACCTTC. This codes for CASREGNYGYTF. The V gene is TRBV25-1, the J gene TRBJ1-2; D is undetermined. The CDR3 contains 12 residues. Trimming removed 6 bases from V and 2 bases from J, with 7 bases in between. Germline V gene lookup returns CDR1 MGHDK and CDR2 SYGVNS.

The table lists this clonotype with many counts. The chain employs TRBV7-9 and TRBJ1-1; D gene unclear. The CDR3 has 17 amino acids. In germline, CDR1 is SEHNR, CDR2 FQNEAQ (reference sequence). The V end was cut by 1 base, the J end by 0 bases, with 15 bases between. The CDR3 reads CASSLVTGMGMNTEAFF. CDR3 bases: TGTGCCAGCAGCTTAGTTACGGGGATGGGCATGAACACTGAAGCTTTCTTT.

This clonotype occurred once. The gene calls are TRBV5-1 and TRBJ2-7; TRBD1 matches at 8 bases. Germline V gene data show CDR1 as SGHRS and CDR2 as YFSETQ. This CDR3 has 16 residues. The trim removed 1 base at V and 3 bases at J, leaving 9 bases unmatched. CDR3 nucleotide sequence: TGCGCCAGCAGCTTGTCCGGGACAGGCAACAACTACGAGCAGTACTTC. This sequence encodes CASSLSGTGNNYEQYF.

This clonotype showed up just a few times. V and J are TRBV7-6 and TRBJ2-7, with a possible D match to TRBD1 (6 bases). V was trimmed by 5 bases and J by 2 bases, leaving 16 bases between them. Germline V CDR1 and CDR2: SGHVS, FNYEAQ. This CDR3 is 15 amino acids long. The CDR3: CASSRGPGDTYEQYF. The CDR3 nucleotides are TGTGCCAGCAGCCGTGGGCCAGGGGACACCTACGAGCAGTACTTC.

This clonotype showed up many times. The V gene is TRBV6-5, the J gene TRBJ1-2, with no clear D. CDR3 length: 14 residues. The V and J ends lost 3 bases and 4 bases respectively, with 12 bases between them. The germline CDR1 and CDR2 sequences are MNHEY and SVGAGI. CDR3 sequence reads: CASSYTPLGYGYTF. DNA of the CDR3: TGTGCCAGCAGTTATACTCCCCTAGGCTATGGCTACACCTTC.

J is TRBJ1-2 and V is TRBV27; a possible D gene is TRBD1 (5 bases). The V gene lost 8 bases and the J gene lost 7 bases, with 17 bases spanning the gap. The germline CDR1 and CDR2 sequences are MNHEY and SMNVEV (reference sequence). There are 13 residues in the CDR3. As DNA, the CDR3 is TGTGCCAGCTCTCAGGGATCGGGGATTGGCTACACCTTC. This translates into CASSQGSGIGYTF.

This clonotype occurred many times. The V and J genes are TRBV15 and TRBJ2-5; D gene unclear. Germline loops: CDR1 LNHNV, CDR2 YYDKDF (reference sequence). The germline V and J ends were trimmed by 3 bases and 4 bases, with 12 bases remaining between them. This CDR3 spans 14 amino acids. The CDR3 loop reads CATSSVSRAETQYF. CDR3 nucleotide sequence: TGTGCCACCAGCAGTGTTAGCCGGGCAGAGACCCAGTACTTC.

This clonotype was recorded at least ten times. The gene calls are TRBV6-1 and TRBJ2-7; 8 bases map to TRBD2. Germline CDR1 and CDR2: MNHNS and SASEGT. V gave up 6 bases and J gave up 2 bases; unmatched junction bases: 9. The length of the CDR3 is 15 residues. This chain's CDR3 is CASRPGLAGTYEQYF. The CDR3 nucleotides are TGTGCCAGCAGGCCTGGGTTAGCGGGAACCTACGAGCAGTACTTC.

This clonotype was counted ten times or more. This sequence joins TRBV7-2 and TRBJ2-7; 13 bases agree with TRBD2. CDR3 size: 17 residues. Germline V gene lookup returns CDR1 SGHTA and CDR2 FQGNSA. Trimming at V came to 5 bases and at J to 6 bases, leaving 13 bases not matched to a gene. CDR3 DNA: TGTGCCAGCAGCAACCCCGGACTAGCGGGAGTAGCAGGCGAGCAGTACTTC. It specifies CASSNPGLAGVAGEQYF.